This T cell receptor beta chain was retrieved from a study of T cell responses to AZD1222 COVID-19 vaccine. Whole-study findings and limits: It was only after the peak T cell response that any repertoires were sampled.

The V end was cut by 4 bases, the J end by 0 bases, with 13 bases between. Germline lookup yields CDR1 SGHTA and CDR2 FQGNSA. The CDR3 is 16 residues long. Comment on this clone: Its target is unknown.

Using immunoSEQ multiplex PCR, the repertoire was profiled, and TCRdb retains in-frame clones only, with some absent. The repertoire holds some 150,000 clones, more than 70% seen once, with 2% to 2.5% in the top ten. Sequencing was performed on peripheral blood, taken on day 0 of AZD1222 vaccination. The rearrangement uses TRBV7-2 and TRBJ2-1; the D is unclear. This TCR derives from an adult in good health. CDR3: CASSSISWSSYNEQFF. DNA of the CDR3: TGTGCCAGCAGCTCAATTAGTTGGAGCTCCTACAATGAGCAGTTCTTC.